Listed below are T cell receptor beta chains from one sample, sequenced in a study of shared clonotypes between healthy human individuals. The table came from immunoSEQ multiplex PCR; TCRdb's copy has only in-frame clones and leaves some out. The sample has a few million clones; around nine tenths are singletons. The sample taken for sequencing was naive CD4+ T cells sorted from blood. These TCRs come from a man younger than 35 in good health. Both conserved end residues are part of each CDR3. Fields, in order: V gene, J gene, clone size, D gene, CDR3 protein, CDR3 DNA. The D gene is left open where the match is weak. The size entry is marked missing in some rows and otherwise reads once, few, many or a size class.

v_call: TRBV5-1
j_call: TRBJ2-6
clone_size: .
d_call: .
cdr3_aa: CASSPPGFSGANVLTF
cdr3_nt: TGCGCCAGCAGCCCGCCCGGGTTCTCTGGGGCCAACGTCCTGACTTTC

v_call: TRBV11-2
j_call: TRBJ1-5
clone_size: .
d_call: .
cdr3_aa: CASSLTPDSNQPQHF
cdr3_nt: TGTGCCAGCAGCTTAACGCCGGATAGCAATCAGCCCCAGCATTTT

v_call: TRBV18
j_call: TRBJ2-4
clone_size: .
d_call: .
cdr3_aa: CASSRTVAKNIQYF
cdr3_nt: TGTGCCAGCTCAAGGACGGTAGCCAAAAACATTCAGTACTTC

v_call: TRBV6-1
j_call: TRBJ1-2
clone_size: .
d_call: TRBD1
cdr3_aa: CASSRGAGGDGYTF
cdr3_nt: TGTGCCAGCAGCAGGGGGGCAGGGGGCGATGGCTACACCTTC

v_call: TRBV6-4
j_call: TRBJ1-2
clone_size: .
d_call: .
cdr3_aa: CASRSQGLGYTF
cdr3_nt: TGTGCCAGCAGATCACAGGGATTGGGCTACACCTTC

v_call: TRBV6-1
j_call: TRBJ2-7
clone_size: .
d_call: .
cdr3_aa: CASARGSYEQYF
cdr3_nt: TGTGCCAGCGCCAGGGGCTCCTACGAGCAGTACTTC

v_call: TRBV4-1
j_call: TRBJ1-2
clone_size: .
d_call: .
cdr3_aa: CASSQDRRARGYTF
cdr3_nt: TGCGCCAGCAGCCAAGATCGGCGGGCTAGGGGCTACACCTTC

v_call: TRBV6-1
j_call: TRBJ1-5
clone_size: few
d_call: .
cdr3_aa: CASRGDIQPQHF
cdr3_nt: TGTGCCAGCAGGGGGGACATTCAGCCCCAGCATTTT

v_call: TRBV6-5
j_call: TRBJ1-6
clone_size: .
d_call: .
cdr3_aa: CASREGSSYNSPLHF
cdr3_nt: TGTGCCAGCAGGGAGGGGAGCTCCTATAATTCACCCCTCCACTTT

v_call: TRBV10-3
j_call: TRBJ2-1
clone_size: .
d_call: TRBD1
cdr3_aa: CAISESRTGVDNEQFF
cdr3_nt: TGTGCCATCAGTGAGTCGAGGACAGGGGTCGATAATGAGCAGTTCTTC

v_call: TRBV29-1
j_call: TRBJ2-2
clone_size: .
d_call: TRBD1
cdr3_aa: CSVGGQDTGELFF
cdr3_nt: TGCAGCGTGGGGGGACAGGACACCGGGGAGCTGTTTTTT

v_call: TRBV10-2
j_call: TRBJ2-5
clone_size: .
d_call: .
cdr3_aa: CASILDPNTETQYF
cdr3_nt: TGCGCCAGCATTCTAGACCCCAACACAGAGACCCAGTACTTC

v_call: TRBV19
j_call: TRBJ2-2
clone_size: .
d_call: .
cdr3_aa: CASSKKTANTGELFF
cdr3_nt: TGTGCCAGTAGCAAAAAGACAGCGAACACCGGGGAGCTGTTTTTT

v_call: TRBV6-4
j_call: TRBJ1-1
clone_size: .
d_call: TRBD1
cdr3_aa: CASSDATGEAWWGSTEAFF
cdr3_nt: TGTGCCAGCAGTGACGCGACAGGGGAGGCGTGGTGGGGCTCCACTGAAGCTTTCTTT

v_call: TRBV2
j_call: TRBJ2-4
clone_size: .
d_call: TRBD1
cdr3_aa: CASSETGGQINIQYF
cdr3_nt: TGTGCCAGCAGTGAGACAGGGGGCCAGATAAACATTCAGTACTTC

v_call: TRBV6-4
j_call: TRBJ1-2
clone_size: once
d_call: .
cdr3_aa: CASSVNADSSYGYTF
cdr3_nt: TGTGCCAGCAGTGTAAACGCGGACAGTTCCTATGGCTACACCTTC

v_call: TRBV6-5
j_call: TRBJ1-2
clone_size: .
d_call: .
cdr3_aa: CASSYDSLYGYTF
cdr3_nt: TGTGCCAGCAGTTATGACAGCCTATATGGCTACACCTTC

v_call: TRBV6-1
j_call: TRBJ2-7
clone_size: .
d_call: .
cdr3_aa: CASSEARDRAYEQYF
cdr3_nt: TGTGCCAGCAGTGAAGCGCGGGACAGAGCCTACGAGCAGTACTTC

v_call: TRBV7-2
j_call: TRBJ2-7
clone_size: .
d_call: .
cdr3_aa: CASSPASGLGIYEQYF
cdr3_nt: TGTGCCAGCAGCCCAGCGTCTGGACTCGGAATCTACGAGCAGTACTTC

v_call: TRBV2
j_call: TRBJ2-7
clone_size: .
d_call: TRBD1
cdr3_aa: CASSERTGNYEQYF
cdr3_nt: TGTGCCAGCAGTGAAAGGACAGGCAACTACGAGCAGTACTTC

v_call: TRBV20-1
j_call: TRBJ1-5
clone_size: .
d_call: .
cdr3_aa: CSAPFLGPQHF
cdr3_nt: TGCAGTGCCCCGTTTCTGGGGCCCCAGCATTTT

v_call: TRBV2
j_call: TRBJ1-4
clone_size: .
d_call: TRBD1
cdr3_aa: CASRSNQGDEKLFF
cdr3_nt: TGTGCCAGCAGAAGTAATCAGGGGGACGAAAAACTGTTTTTT

v_call: TRBV18
j_call: TRBJ1-1
clone_size: .
d_call: TRBD1
cdr3_aa: CASSFTDRGETEAFF
cdr3_nt: TGTGCCAGCTCATTTACCGACAGGGGCGAAACTGAAGCTTTCTTT

v_call: TRBV27
j_call: TRBJ2-1
clone_size: .
d_call: .
cdr3_aa: CASSLIGGGPYNEQFF
cdr3_nt: TGTGCCAGCAGTTTAATAGGGGGAGGGCCCTACAATGAGCAGTTCTTC

v_call: TRBV13
j_call: TRBJ1-1
clone_size: once
d_call: .
cdr3_aa: CASSLTRKGHTEAFF
cdr3_nt: TGTGCCAGCAGCTTAACCAGGAAAGGCCACACTGAAGCTTTCTTT

v_call: TRBV11-2
j_call: TRBJ2-2
clone_size: .
d_call: .
cdr3_aa: CASSPWMAGELFF
cdr3_nt: TGTGCCAGCAGCCCCTGGATGGCCGGGGAGCTGTTTTTT

v_call: TRBV6-5
j_call: TRBJ2-5
clone_size: few
d_call: .
cdr3_aa: CASSYSRETQYF
cdr3_nt: TGTGCCAGCAGTTACTCGAGAGAGACCCAGTACTTC

v_call: TRBV7-2
j_call: TRBJ2-3
clone_size: .
d_call: .
cdr3_aa: CASSLAQGLLGDTQYF
cdr3_nt: TGTGCCAGCAGCTTAGCGCAGGGCCTTCTGGGGGATACGCAGTATTTT

v_call: TRBV19
j_call: TRBJ1-1
clone_size: .
d_call: .
cdr3_aa: CASSILQGTEAFF
cdr3_nt: TGTGCCAGTAGTATCCTACAGGGAACTGAAGCTTTCTTT

v_call: TRBV5-1
j_call: TRBJ2-5
clone_size: .
d_call: TRBD2
cdr3_aa: CASSLELAGSETQYF
cdr3_nt: TGCGCCAGCAGCTTGGAGCTAGCGGGGTCCGAGACCCAGTACTTC

v_call: TRBV30
j_call: TRBJ2-5
clone_size: .
d_call: TRBD2
cdr3_aa: CAWRQRGAQYF
cdr3_nt: TGTGCCTGGAGACAACGGGGGGCCCAGTACTTC

v_call: TRBV5-1
j_call: TRBJ1-5
clone_size: .
d_call: .
cdr3_aa: CASSLGGLGQPQHF
cdr3_nt: TGCGCCAGCAGCTTGGGAGGGCTCGGTCAGCCCCAGCATTTT

v_call: TRBV7-2
j_call: TRBJ2-7
clone_size: .
d_call: .
cdr3_aa: CASSLAGVPYEQYF
cdr3_nt: TGTGCCAGCAGCTTAGCGGGAGTGCCCTACGAGCAGTACTTC

v_call: TRBV2
j_call: TRBJ2-7
clone_size: .
d_call: .
cdr3_aa: CASQWEKVTYEQYF
cdr3_nt: TGTGCCAGCCAATGGGAAAAGGTGACCTACGAGCAGTACTTC

v_call: TRBV5-4
j_call: TRBJ1-4
clone_size: .
d_call: .
cdr3_aa: CASSRDGSPTNEKLFF
cdr3_nt: TGTGCCAGCAGCCGCGATGGGAGCCCAACTAATGAAAAACTGTTTTTT

v_call: TRBV6-6
j_call: TRBJ2-7
clone_size: .
d_call: .
cdr3_aa: CASSYPQEGYTYEQYF
cdr3_nt: TGTGCCAGCAGTTACCCGCAGGAGGGGTACACCTACGAGCAGTACTTC

v_call: TRBV9
j_call: TRBJ1-3
clone_size: .
d_call: .
cdr3_aa: CASSVNFNSGNTIYF
cdr3_nt: TGTGCCAGCAGCGTTAATTTCAACTCTGGAAACACCATATATTTT

v_call: TRBV14
j_call: TRBJ2-3
clone_size: .
d_call: .
cdr3_aa: CASSQARASTDTQYF
cdr3_nt: TGTGCCAGCAGCCAAGCCCGCGCGAGCACAGATACGCAGTATTTT

v_call: TRBV13
j_call: TRBJ1-4
clone_size: .
d_call: TRBD1
cdr3_aa: CASSRGTAREKLFF
cdr3_nt: TGTGCCAGCAGCAGGGGGACAGCCCGTGAAAAACTGTTTTTT

v_call: TRBV2
j_call: TRBJ2-3
clone_size: .
d_call: TRBD2
cdr3_aa: CASRPGTRVADTQYF
cdr3_nt: TGTGCCAGCAGACCCGGGACTAGGGTTGCAGATACGCAGTATTTT

v_call: TRBV7-2
j_call: TRBJ2-7
clone_size: .
d_call: .
cdr3_aa: CASSLAEVYEQYF
cdr3_nt: TGTGCCAGCAGCTTAGCCGAGGTTTACGAGCAGTACTTC

v_call: TRBV30
j_call: TRBJ2-7
clone_size: .
d_call: .
cdr3_aa: CAWSVPGGEQYF
cdr3_nt: TGTGCCTGGAGTGTTCCGGGCGGCGAGCAGTACTTC

v_call: TRBV5-1
j_call: TRBJ2-7
clone_size: .
d_call: .
cdr3_aa: CASSPRTAGTYEQYF
cdr3_nt: TGCGCCAGCAGCCCACGGACAGCGGGAACCTACGAGCAGTACTTC

v_call: TRBV7-6
j_call: TRBJ1-5
clone_size: .
d_call: .
cdr3_aa: CASSRDGDNQPQHF
cdr3_nt: TGTGCCAGCAGCCGAGACGGGGACAATCAGCCCCAGCATTTT

v_call: TRBV19
j_call: TRBJ1-2
clone_size: .
d_call: .
cdr3_aa: CASKGIDGNYGYTF
cdr3_nt: TGTGCCAGTAAGGGGATAGACGGAAACTATGGCTACACCTTC

v_call: TRBV19
j_call: TRBJ2-6
clone_size: .
d_call: .
cdr3_aa: CASSGNSGANVLTF
cdr3_nt: TGTGCCAGTAGTGGGAACTCTGGGGCCAACGTCCTGACTTTC

v_call: TRBV6-6
j_call: TRBJ1-1
clone_size: .
d_call: .
cdr3_aa: CASSYSNSEAFF
cdr3_nt: TGTGCCAGCAGTTACTCGAACAGTGAAGCTTTCTTT

v_call: TRBV9
j_call: TRBJ2-5
clone_size: .
d_call: .
cdr3_aa: CASSVEGGQETQYF
cdr3_nt: TGTGCCAGCAGCGTAGAAGGAGGCCAAGAGACCCAGTACTTC

v_call: TRBV9
j_call: TRBJ1-3
clone_size: .
d_call: .
cdr3_aa: CASSVGGAAGNTIYF
cdr3_nt: TGTGCCAGCAGCGTCGGGGGGGCGGCGGGAAACACCATATATTTT

v_call: TRBV29-1
j_call: TRBJ1-1
clone_size: .
d_call: .
cdr3_aa: CSVVAGRQGRDEAFF
cdr3_nt: TGCAGCGTTGTTGCAGGTAGGCAGGGGCGTGATGAAGCTTTCTTT

v_call: TRBV6-1
j_call: TRBJ1-1
clone_size: .
d_call: .
cdr3_aa: CASSVVGTGTEAFF
cdr3_nt: TGTGCCAGCAGTGTCGTGGGAACAGGCACTGAAGCTTTCTTT

v_call: TRBV21-1
j_call: TRBJ2-1
clone_size: .
d_call: .
cdr3_aa: CASSLRLSGTVFNEQFF
cdr3_nt: TGTGCCAGCAGCCTCCGCCTCTCCGGGACAGTATTCAATGAGCAGTTCTTC

v_call: TRBV10-3
j_call: TRBJ2-1
clone_size: .
d_call: .
cdr3_aa: CAISGVNNEQFF
cdr3_nt: TGTGCCATCAGTGGCGTCAACAATGAGCAGTTCTTC